These 8 T cell receptor beta chains originate from one sample sequenced in a study of T cells in Graves' hyperthyroidism and ophthalmopathy. Amplified TCR beta CDR3 regions derived from RNA transcripts. TCR CDR3 underwent first-round RT-PCR with the HTBI primer set. Each CDR3 protein gets one entry after TCRdb re-called the multiplex PCR reads with MiXCR. The repertoire holds 360,000 or so distinct CDR3 sequences, roughly 15% seen once, with approximately 19% in the top ten. Source material: blood. The source is a woman aged 55-75 years with Graves' ophthalmopathy.

Only a few counts were recorded for this clonotype. V usage is TRBV20-1 and J usage is TRBJ2-3; 10 bases are a match to TRBD2. Germline loops: CDR1 DFQATT, CDR2 SNEGSKA (reference sequence). The CDR3 loop spans 15 amino acids. Trimming removed 2 bases from V and 1 base from J; junction bases left unmatched: 3. The chain's CDR3 is CSARSGTSGTDTQYF. CDR3 nucleotides: TGCAGTGCTAGATCCGGGACTAGCGGCACAGATACGCAGTATTTT.

At least ten counts were recorded for this clonotype. The rearrangement links TRBV20-1 to TRBJ1-4; 9 bases map to TRBD1. From germline, CDR1 is DFQATT and CDR2 SNEGSKA (reference sequence). Unmatched junction bases numbered 1, after V lost 6 bases and J lost 5 bases. The CDR3 spans 12 residues. Here the CDR3 DNA reads TGCAGTGCGGGACAGGGAAATGAAAAACTGTTTTTT. Translating gives CSAGQGNEKLFF.

This clonotype was found many times. The rearrangement joins TRBV2 to TRBJ2-3, with TRBD2 matching over 8 bases. Germline lookup yields CDR1 SNHLY and CDR2 FYNNEI. This CDR3 comprises 19 residues. V shed 6 bases, J shed 1 base, and the junction held 18 bases outside the gene matches. The CDR3 here is CASRRGPAGGSLRTDTQYF. CDR3 sequence (DNA): TGTGCCAGCAGGAGGGGCCCGGCGGGAGGATCCCTTCGCACAGATACGCAGTATTTT.

This clonotype was detected ten times or more. The chain joins TRBV28 to TRBJ2-5, with D tentatively TRBD2 (6 bases). The CDR3 is 18 amino acids. CDR1 and CDR2 from the germline V gene are MDHEN and SYDVKM. Trimming left V 6 bases short and J 4 bases short, with 27 bases between. CDR3: CASSTPSPGGNIGETQYF. Here the CDR3 DNA reads TGTGCCAGCAGCACCCCATCTCCTGGCGGGAATATTGGAGAGACCCAGTACTTC. The variable domain in full, completed from reference TRBV28 and TRBJ2-5, reads DVKVTQSSRYLVKRTGEKVFLECVQDMDHENMFWYRQDPGLGLRLIYFSYDVKMKEKGDIPEGYSVSREKKERFSLILESASTNQTSMYLCASSTPSPGGNIGETQYFGPGTRLLVL.

Many counts were recorded for this clonotype. The rearrangement links TRBV7-2 to TRBJ2-3, with a weak D call TRBD2 (5 bases). Trimming cost V 0 bases and J 1 base, with 11 bases left between them. This CDR3 is built from 16 residues. CDR1 SGHTA and CDR2 FQGNSA come from the germline V gene. Here the CDR3 DNA reads TGTGCCAGCAGCTTAGCGCTAGCAGAGGGCACAGATACGCAGTATTTT. Residues: CASSLALAEGTDTQYF. The whole variable domain, filled in from reference TRBV7-2 and TRBJ2-3, reads GAGVSQSPSNKVTEKGKDVELRCDPISGHTALYWYRQSLGQGLEFLIYFQGNSAPDKSGLPSDRFSAERTGGSVSTLTIQRTQQEDSAVYLCASSLALAEGTDTQYFGPGTRLTVL.

The V and J genes are TRBV3-1 and TRBJ2-7; D is possibly TRBD1 (5 bases). The last part of the DNA fits TRBJ2-1 better; the J call may be wrong. CDR1 LGHDT and CDR2 YNNKEL come from the germline V gene (reference sequence). CDR3 length: 14 amino acids. This CDR3 is CASSQTGRTYEQFF. The DNA of the CDR3 is TGTGCCAGCAGCCAAACAGGTCGGACCTACGAGCAGTTCTTC.

This clonotype was counted many times. The CDR3 nucleotides read TGTGCCAGCAAAAAACAGGGGGGAGAGACCCAGTACTTC. Protein sequence: CASKKQGGETQYF. The chain links TRBV6-1 to TRBJ2-5; 8 nucleotides line up with TRBD1. The germline gives CDR1 MNHNS, CDR2 SASEGT. CDR3 size: 13 residues. The V and J ends lost 7 bases and 4 bases, in that order; junction bases with no gene match: 5.

This clonotype was seen ten or more times. The rearrangement joins TRBV7-9 to TRBJ2-3; the match to TRBD2 covers 9 bases. J lost 4 bases, V lost 3 bases, and 14 bases had no gene match. The CDR3 runs to 18 residues. Germline V gene lookup returns CDR1 SEHNR and CDR2 FQNEAQ (reference sequence). Written as DNA, the CDR3 is TGTGCCAGCAGCTTTTCCAGGGGCCGCGGGAGGGCCGCAGATACGCAGTATTTT. Protein sequence: CASSFSRGRGRAADTQYF.